Listed below are T cell receptor beta chains from one sample, sequenced in a study of blood T cell repertoires in COVID-19. Measured with immunoSEQ multiplex PCR; TCRdb has only the in-frame clones, and not every one. The sample includes about 140,000 clones, 77% of them seen just once. The sequenced material came from peripheral blood. All receptors derive from a woman aged 50 to 60 with active or convalescent COVID-19. The CDR3 runs from the conserved cysteine through the conserved F or W. D genes are given only for firm matches. Rows give clone size only sometimes, using once, few, many, or a class for an expanded clone.

>NA|TRBJ1-5|TRBV7-2|NA
CASSLEGSNQPQHF
TGTGCCAGCAGCTTAGAGGGGAGCAATCAGCCCCAGCATTTT
>NA|TRBJ2-7|TRBV11-2|NA
CASSLGGRTEHEQYF
TGTGCCAGCAGCTTAGGAGGACGGACAGAACACGAGCAGTACTTC
>NA|TRBJ1-6|TRBV19|NA
CASSAAVYNSPLHF
TGTGCCAGTAGTGCGGCGGTATATAATTCACCCCTCCACTTT
>NA|TRBJ2-4|TRBV5-1|TRBD2
CASSSGTSQNIQYF
TGCGCCAGCAGCTCCGGGACTAGCCAAAACATTCAGTACTTC
>few|TRBJ2-2|TRBV6-5|NA
CASSTSPGELFF
TGTGCCAGCAGTACTTCTCCCGGGGAGCTGTTTTTT
>NA|TRBJ1-2|TRBV2|NA
CASSGDFYGYTF
TGTGCCAGCAGTGGGGACTTCTATGGCTACACCTTC
>NA|TRBJ2-7|TRBV21-1|NA
CASSKITRPKPRQSFPEQYF
TGTGCCAGCAGCAAGATCACGCGCCCTAAACCGAGACAGAGTTTCCCCGAGCAGTACTTC
>NA|TRBJ2-5|TRBV2|TRBD2
CASSPGLAGETQYF
TGTGCCAGCAGTCCGGGACTAGCTGGGGAGACCCAGTACTTC
>few|TRBJ1-6|TRBV30|NA
CAWSTPVRGSPLHF
TGTGCCTGGAGTACGCCTGTTCGGGGTTCACCCCTCCACTTT
>few|TRBJ1-5|TRBV19|TRBD1
CASSQGGGQPQHF
TGTGCCAGTAGTCAAGGGGGCGGTCAGCCCCAGCATTTT
>NA|TRBJ2-7|TRBV13|NA
CASSSSNSLSTYF
TGTGCCAGCAGCTCAAGCAACTCCCTTTCAACCTACTTC
>few|TRBJ1-4|TRBV3-1/TRBV3-2|TRBD1
CASSQDRGPNEKLFF
TGTGCCAGCAGCCAAGATAGGGGGCCTAATGAAAAACTGTTTTTT
>NA|TRBJ1-2|TRBV3-1/TRBV3-2|NA
CASSQESDGGYTF
TGTGCCAGCAGCCAAGAGTCAGACGGGGGCTACACCTTC
>NA|TRBJ1-4|TRBV19|TRBD1
CASPQGVEKLFF
TGTGCCAGCCCCCAGGGGGTTGAAAAACTGTTTTTT
>few|TRBJ2-5|TRBV9|TRBD2
CASSPYPGGGETQYF
TGTGCCAGCAGCCCCTATCCCGGCGGGGGGGAGACCCAGTACTTC
>NA|TRBJ2-3|TRBV7-2|TRBD2
CASSLDIPSGGLSTDTQYF
TGTGCCAGCAGCTTAGATATCCCTAGCGGGGGTCTGAGCACAGATACGCAGTATTTT
>NA|TRBJ2-2|TRBV5-1|NA
CASSLDPANTGELFF
TGCGCCAGCAGCTTGGACCCAGCGAACACCGGGGAGCTGTTTTTT
>NA|TRBJ2-2|TRBV30|TRBD2
CAWRGGSTGELFF
TGTGCCTGGAGGGGGGGGAGCACCGGGGAGCTGTTTTTT